These 19 T cell receptor beta chains came from one sample sequenced in a study of T cells after yellow fever vaccination (dated by TCRdb to 2018 to 2020). Library preparation employed 5' RACE. Sequencing was performed on an Illumina HiSeq 2500. TCRdb reprocessing: public reads trimmed at Q25 with fastp, clones called with MiXCR, in-frame beta chains kept. Entries that share a CDR3 protein sequence are merged under the most common genes and DNA. A total of approximately 510,000 distinct CDR3 sequences appear in this sample, less than 25% of them only once. About 17% of the sample lies in the top ten. Reading the label with the study, this specimen's treatment or condition is: live attenuated yellow fever vaccine strain. Here the sequenced sample was PBMCs, taken roughly 23 days after the first yellow fever vaccination. Receptors were obtained from a man younger than 30 who received the YFV17D yellow fever vaccine.

The gene calls are TRBV7-9 and TRBJ2-7; D might be TRBD1 or TRBD2, each matching 5 bases. The CDR3 spans 14 residues. CDR1 and CDR2 (germline): SEHNR, FQNEAQ (reference sequence). Trimming stripped 5 bases from V and 0 bases from J, with 11 bases between. The CDR3 sequence is CASSPGAYSYEQYF. CDR3 bases: TGTGCCAGCAGCCCCGGGGCCTACTCCTACGAGCAGTACTTC.

This clonotype turned up a few times. The rearrangement links TRBV7-9 to TRBJ2-1, with 9 bases identical to TRBD1. V lost 5 bases to trimming and J lost 8 bases; unmatched junction nucleotides: 7. The germline gives CDR1 SEHNR, CDR2 FQNEAQ (reference sequence). The CDR3 contains 14 residues. The CDR3 sequence: CASSIGTGSDEQFF. CDR3 in DNA: TGTGCCAGCAGCATAGGGACAGGGAGCGATGAGCAGTTCTTC.

The V and J genes are TRBV18 and TRBJ2-1; D unresolved. The CDR3 spans 12 residues. CDR1 is KGHSH and CDR2 is LQKENI in the germline V gene. Trimming pared 3 bases from V and 8 bases from J, leaving 8 bases between. The CDR3 region has the DNA TGTGCCAGCTCACCCTGGACCTATGAGCAGTTCTTC. Residues: CASSPWTYEQFF. The full variable domain, with the rest looked up from reference TRBV18 and TRBJ2-1, is NAGVMQNPRHLVRRRGQEARLRCSPMKGHSHVYWYRQLPEEGLKFMVYLQKENIIDESGMPKERFSAEFPKEGPSILRIQQVVRGDSAAYFCASSPWTYEQFFGPGTRLTVL.

This chain uses TRBV7-2 with TRBJ1-2; D unclear. Germline-derived CDR1 and CDR2 are SGHTA and FQGNSA. This CDR3 spans 11 amino acids. Trimming left V 3 bases short and J 3 bases short, with 2 bases between. CDR3 sequence (DNA): TGTGCCAGCAGCTTTCACTATGGCTACACCTTC. Protein: CASSFHYGYTF.

The gene calls are TRBV7-3 and TRBJ2-2, with 10 bases matching TRBD1. This CDR3 comprises 16 residues. J lost 1 base, V lost 5 bases, and 4 bases had no gene match. Germline-derived CDR1 and CDR2 are SGHTA and FQGTGA. The CDR3, as DNA: TGTGCCAGCAGCGGACAGGGGGTATTGAACACCGGGGAGCTGTTTTTT. Protein sequence: CASSGQGVLNTGELFF.

To note about this clonotype: A read error may produce the germline difference seen at one junction end. The chain links TRBV20-1 to TRBJ1-2; 7 bases are shared with TRBD1. This CDR3 spans 15 amino acids. Germline lookup yields CDR1 DFQATT and CDR2 SNEGSKA (reference sequence). In nucleotides, the CDR3 is TGCAGTGCCCATGGACAGGACTCAATGATGAGGGGCTATACCTTC. This gives the protein CSAHGQDSMMRGYTF.

This clonotype was counted a few times. V is TRBV20-1 and J is TRBJ2-3; 8 bases align to TRBD1. The length of the CDR3 is 16 residues. J was trimmed by 3 bases and V by 5 bases; bases with no gene match: 13. Germline assignment: CDR1 DFQATT and CDR2 SNEGSKA (reference sequence). CDR3 amino acids: CSAHLTQGARTDTQYF. In DNA, the CDR3 is TGCAGTGCTCACCTTACGCAGGGGGCGCGTACAGATACGCAGTATTTT.

The chain recombines TRBV5-1 with TRBJ1-4; TRBD1 is a possible D gene (5 bases). Germline V gene data show CDR1 as SGHRS and CDR2 as YFSETQ. The CDR3 runs 15 residues. Trimming removed 3 bases at V and 8 bases at J, with 17 bases between. DNA of the CDR3: TGCGCCAGCAGCTCGATCCCGGGGACGGGAGAAAAACTGTTTTTT. Translation: CASSSIPGTGEKLFF.

This CDR3 is CSASRLAGRTDTQYF. CDR3 DNA: TGCAGTGCTTCCCGACTAGCGGGGCGTACAGATACGCAGTATTTT. V and J are TRBV20-1 and TRBJ2-3; 11 bases align to TRBD2. The CDR3 spans 15 residues. Germline-derived CDR1 and CDR2 are DFQATT and SNEGSKA (reference sequence). After removal of 5 bases from V and 3 bases from J, the junction contained 7 bases not matched to a gene.

The rearrangement joins TRBV11-3 to TRBJ2-3; TRBD2 is a possible D gene (5 bases). Germline V gives CDR1 SGHNT, CDR2 YENEEA. The V and J ends lost 3 bases and 3 bases respectively, with 13 bases between them. The CDR3 contains 15 residues. Here the CDR3 DNA reads TGTGCCAGCAGCTTTACACGGGATGAAACAGATACGCAGTATTTT. It translates to CASSFTRDETDTQYF.

Only a few counts were recorded for this clonotype. The rearrangement links TRBV20-1 to TRBJ1-1, with TRBD1 identical over 9 bases. V shed 6 bases and J 3 bases; nucleotides not matched to a gene: 5. CDR1 and CDR2 (germline): DFQATT, SNEGSKA (reference sequence). This CDR3 contains 13 residues. CDR3 nucleotides: TGCAGTGCCCGGACAGGGGTCGACACTGAAGCTTTCTTT. Its protein product is CSARTGVDTEAFF.

This clonotype was observed a handful of times. The V call is TRBV6-2 or TRBV6-3, the J call TRBJ2-5; the D call may be TRBD1 or TRBD2 (5 bases each). Trimming stripped 2 bases from V and 12 bases from J, with 13 bases between. This CDR3 is 12 amino acids long. CDR1 MNHEY and CDR2 SVGEGT come from the germline V gene. The CDR3 sequence: CASSYRGTAEYF. The CDR3 DNA follows: TGTGCCAGCAGTTACAGAGGGACGGCCGAGTACTTC.

The genes are TRBV12-3 or TRBV12-4 and TRBJ1-3; 10 nucleotides line up with TRBD1. The length of the CDR3 is 14 residues. The trim removed 5 bases at V and 4 bases at J, leaving 2 bases unmatched. CDR3 amino acids: CASSGTGAGNTIYF. CDR3 nucleotides: TGTGCCAGCAGTGGGACAGGGGCAGGAAACACCATATATTTT.

The chain has TRBV4-1 and TRBJ1-2; D unclear. CDR1 MGHRA and CDR2 YSYEKL come from the germline V gene. The CDR3 consists of 15 residues. With 4 bases removed from V and 4 bases from J, the gap between germline ends came to 16 bases. Here the CDR3 DNA reads TGCGCCAGCAGCCCGGTCGGGGAGGGAGGCTATGGCTACACCTTC. As protein: CASSPVGEGGYGYTF.

The chain links TRBV5-1 to TRBJ2-1; D tentatively fits TRBD1 or TRBD2 (6 bases each). The ends were cut back, 7 bases at V and 7 bases at J, with 24 bases in the middle. Germline V lookup: CDR1 SGHRS, CDR2 YFSETQ. The CDR3 length is 16 residues. CDR3 amino acids: CASAGKGGARTNEQFF. The DNA for the CDR3 is TGCGCCAGCGCAGGAAAGGGGGGCGCGAGGACGAATGAGCAGTTCTTC.

This clonotype appeared a few times. The chain carries TRBV5-1 and TRBJ1-1; 8 bases agree with TRBD1. Looked up from germline, CDR1 is SGHRS and CDR2 is YFSETQ. This CDR3 spans 12 amino acids. V was pared by 5 bases and J by 6 bases, with 3 bases of the junction left unmatched. This CDR3 is CASRGQGAEAFF. The DNA for the CDR3 is TGCGCCAGCAGAGGACAGGGTGCTGAAGCTTTCTTT.

The V gene is TRBV7-6, the J gene TRBJ2-3; 9 nucleotides line up with TRBD1. The V gene's germline CDR1 is SGHVS and CDR2 FNYEAQ. The CDR3 length is 14 residues. V lost 3 bases and J lost 3; bases outside the gene matches: 1. DNA of the CDR3: TGTGCCAGCAGCTTTGGGACAGGGACAGATACGCAGTATTTT. Encoded protein: CASSFGTGTDTQYF.

This clonotype was found a few times. The chain combines TRBV4-3 with TRBJ2-3; D is perhaps TRBD2 (6 bases). V was cut by 3 bases and J by 2 bases, with 12 bases left in between. Germline CDR1 LGHNA, CDR2 YSLEER. This CDR3 has 15 residues. CDR3 DNA sequence: TGCGCCAGCAGCCACCGACCGGGGGTCACAGATACGCAGTATTTT. It specifies CASSHRPGVTDTQYF.

V and J are TRBV11-1 and TRBJ2-4, with TRBD1 matching 9 bases. This CDR3 region has 21 residues. Per germline, CDR1 SGHAT and CDR2 FQDESV (reference sequence). V lost 2 bases to trimming and J lost 0 bases; unmatched junction nucleotides: 17. The CDR3 DNA is TGTGCCAGCAGCTTATGGGTCCGGGACAGGGCTTCTGGGAGAGCCAAAAACATTCAGTACTTC. Translation gives CASSLWVRDRASGRAKNIQYF.